One T cell receptor (beta chain) is described in this entry. The investigators reverse transcribed all of the isolated RNA, so they sequenced expressed TCRB transcripts. This table comes from immunoSEQ multiplex PCR, and its TCRdb copy is limited to in-frame clones, with some not included. The sample has 90,000 to 110,000 clones; approximately 37% are singletons. The data were obtained in a study of beta chain features in type 1 diabetes. The specimen was stem cell memory CD4+ T cells from blood. The origin of this receptor is a woman between 18 and 30 years old in good health.

CDR3 DNA sequence: TGTGCCAGCACCGGGGGGCGGATGGGTCAGCCCCAGCATTTT. Its translation: CASTGGRMGQPQHF. This chain connects TRBV6-6 to TRBJ1-5, with D possibly matching TRBD1 (6 bases). Germline assignment: CDR1 MNHNY and CDR2 SVGAGI (reference sequence). Trimming removed 7 bases at V and 6 bases at J, with 16 bases between. The CDR3 sequence is 14 residues long.